The 5 T cell receptor beta chains below all came from one sample that was sequenced in a study of neurological immune-mediated disorders. TCRdb reanalysed the 5' RACE reads using MiXCR and keeps one entry per CDR3 protein. The sample has fewer than 110,000 distinct CDR3 sequences, 10% to 12% seen once. Indicated time point: longitudinal time-point 3. The sample was PBMCs. These receptor sequences come from a female donor with HTLV-1-associated myelopathy (HAM/TSP).

This rearrangement joins TRBV10-1 to TRBJ2-3; a weak D match, TRBD2 (7 bases). Germline V lookup: CDR1 WNHNN, CDR2 SYGVQD (reference sequence). This CDR3 region has 17 residues. V dropped 2 bases and J dropped 7 bases, with 22 bases sitting between them. DNA of the CDR3: TGCGCCAGCAGTGAGGGGGCTCTAGTGGGGGGGCGTAATACGCAGTATTTT. Translated, it gives CASSEGALVGGRNTQYF.

In this sample, this clonotype turned up many times. The rearrangement links TRBV5-8 to TRBJ1-2; D may be TRBD1 (6 bases). Germline CDR1 reads SGHTS; CDR2 reads YDEGEE. Trimming shortened V by 4 bases and J by 1 base, and 11 bases separated the two germline ends. The CDR3 totals 14 residues. CDR3 sequence reads: CASSVRGDNYGYTF. The CDR3 nucleotides are TGTGCCAGCAGCGTCAGGGGCGATAACTATGGCTACACCTTC.

At least ten counts were recorded for this clonotype. V gene TRBV6-5 combines with J gene TRBJ1-2, with unresolved D. Trimming pared 6 bases from V and 8 bases from J, leaving 19 bases between. This CDR3 comprises 14 residues. From germline, CDR1 is MNHEY and CDR2 SVGAGI. The CDR3 is CASRTSGGSRGYTF. For the CDR3, the DNA is TGTGCCAGCAGAACCTCCGGTGGTTCGCGAGGCTACACCTTC.

This chain links TRBV4-2 with TRBJ2-3; 9 nucleotides match TRBD2. CDR3 length equals 15 residues. The J segment lost 14 bases and the V segment lost 2 bases, leaving 14 bases of the junction unmatched. CDR1 LGHNA and CDR2 YNFKEQ come from the germline V gene. The CDR3 sequence: CASSQTGSAGGHLYF. The CDR3, as DNA: TGTGCCAGCAGCCAAACAGGGTCGGCGGGGGGGCATTTGTATTTT.

This clonotype was observed a few times. CDR3 bases: TGTGCCAGCAGTAACCAGGGGAGCTCCTACAATGAGCAGTTCTTC. This codes for CASSNQGSSYNEQFF. The chain employs TRBV27 and TRBJ2-1, with TRBD1 as a possible D gene (6 bases). CDR3 length: 15 residues. V was shortened by 5 bases and J by 0 bases, with 11 bases between the two germline ends. Germline CDR1 is MNHEY and CDR2 is SMNVEV (reference sequence).